The 20 T cell receptor beta chains listed next were all sequenced from one sample in a study of T cells in women clearing cervical HPV infection. The assay was immunoSEQ multiplex PCR, and TCRdb's table has in-frame clones only and misses some. The sample table includes under 30,000 clones. The sample taken for sequencing was blood buffy coat. The source is a woman between 18 and 75 years old with a cervical HPV16 infection that either progressed to CIN3+ or cleared (not recorded which).

In terms of frequency, this clone is medium-sized. The read stops 3 residues short of the end of the CDR3; the missing end is completed from the germline J gene. This chain links TRBV7-2 with TRBJ2-3, with D perhaps TRBD2 (5 bases). Germline loops: CDR1 SGHTA, CDR2 FQGNSA. The CDR3 is 13 residues long. The DNA read from the CDR3 is TGTGCCAGCAGCTATCCCCCCACCGGGGCG. It encodes CASSYPPTGA. The whole CDR3 sequence reads CASSYPPTGAQYF.

Turning to this clone: With the read ending 3 residues before the CDR3 end, the germline J gene is used to fill in that end. The rearrangement links TRBV29-1 to TRBJ2-2, with D uncertain. The ends were cut back, 5 bases at V and 1 base at J, with 5 bases in the middle. The CDR3 extends over 12 amino acids. Looked up from germline, CDR1 is SQVTM and CDR2 is ANQGSEA. The CDR3 protein is CSVFRNTGELFF. The sequenced part of the CDR3 DNA is TGCAGCGTTTTCAGGAACACCGGGGAG.

The CDR3 bases that were read are TGTGCCAGCAGCCTACCTCTGGCCGGGGAG. Its translation: CASSLPLAGE. The full CDR3 sequence reads CASSLPLAGELFF. V usage is TRBV7-3 and J usage is TRBJ2-2; D unresolved. The read is 3 residues too short to cover the CDR3 end, so that end is filled in from the germline J gene. The germline gives CDR1 SGHTA, CDR2 FQGTGA. The length of the CDR3 is 13 residues. Trimming shortened V by 5 bases and J by 6 bases, and 10 bases separated the two germline ends.

A note on this clone: The missing CDR3 end, 3 residues past where the read stops, is filled in from the germline J gene. This chain uses TRBV18 with TRBJ1-3, with D possibly being TRBD1 (6 bases). Germline loops: CDR1 KGHSH, CDR2 LQKENI. The CDR3 has 13 residues. V gave up 6 bases and J gave up 4 bases, with 10 bases separating them. CDR3 amino acids: CASSDDRGNTIYF. Incomplete CDR3 DNA: TGTGCCAGCTCGGACGACAGGGGAAACACC.

On this clone itself: The read falls 3 residues short of the CDR3 end, and the missing part is taken from the germline J gene. The chain uses TRBV5-1 and TRBJ2-3, with D perhaps matching TRBD2 (5 bases). Germline V gene lookup returns CDR1 SGHRS and CDR2 YFSETQ. The CDR3 consists of 13 residues. The sequenced CDR3 bases are TGCGCCAGCAGCCGGGGATTTCTGGAGACG. It specifies CASSRGFLET. From start to end, the CDR3 is CASSRGFLETQYF.

The CDR3 bases that were read are TGTGCCAGCAGTGGTGGCAGGAACACCGGGGAG. It translates to CASSGGRNTGE. The full CDR3 protein reads CASSGGRNTGELFF. The chain carries TRBV2 and TRBJ2-2; D is undetermined. The CDR3 is cut off 3 residues early in the read; its end comes from the germline J gene. Per the germline V gene, CDR1 is SNHLY and CDR2 is FYNNEI. Trimming removed 4 bases from V and 1 base from J, with 7 bases in between. CDR3 length: 14 residues.

Remarks on this clone: The read stops 3 residues short of the end of the CDR3; the missing end is completed from the germline J gene. The chain recombines TRBV20-1 with TRBJ2-7; 8 bases match TRBD2. This CDR3 has 15 residues. The V gene end was trimmed by 0 bases and the J gene end by 3 bases; junction bases not matched to a gene: 7. The germline V gene encodes CDR1 DFQATT and CDR2 SNEGSKA (reference sequence). CDR3 in amino acids: CSARDLLAGHYEQYF. CDR3 DNA (partial): TGCAGTGCTAGAGATCTGCTAGCGGGTCACTACGAG.

Comments on this clone: Read sequence stops 3 residues before the CDR3 end, and the germline J gene provides the missing end. The chain employs TRBV5-6 and TRBJ2-7; D is undetermined. V was cut by 1 base and J by 3 bases, with 8 bases left in between. Germline V gene lookup returns CDR1 SGHDT and CDR2 YYEEEE. The CDR3 contains 13 residues. This CDR3 is CASSLPTGYEQYF. The covered CDR3 bases are TGTGCCAGCAGCTTGCCTACCGGCTACGAG.

In the case of this clone: The read finishes 3 residues shy of the CDR3 end, and the germline J gene is used to complete it. V usage is TRBV30 and J usage is TRBJ1-5; 7 positions agree with TRBD1. Trimming took 1 base from V and 6 from J; bases not matched to a gene: 3. This CDR3 is built from 13 residues. CDR1 GTSNPN and CDR2 SVGIG come from the germline V gene (reference sequence). CDR3 protein: CAWSEQGFQPQHF. CDR3 bases read: TGTGCCTGGAGTGAACAGGGGTTTCAGCCC.

On this clone: Read data end 3 residues before the CDR3 end; the end is taken from the germline J gene. J is TRBJ1-1 and V is TRBV7-3; 7 positions agree with TRBD1. There are 14 residues in the CDR3. The germline CDR1 and CDR2 sequences are SGHTA and FQGTGA. V lost 5 bases to trimming and J lost 1 base; unmatched junction nucleotides: 4. CDR3 sequence: CASSRGTENTEAFF. The sequenced part of the CDR3 DNA is TGTGCCAGCAGCCGTGGGACAGAGAACACTGAA.

Concerning this clone: The read terminates 3 residues before the CDR3 end, so the remaining end is supplied by the germline J gene. This sequence joins TRBV7-9 and TRBJ1-2; a weak D match, TRBD1 (6 bases). From germline, CDR1 is SEHNR and CDR2 FQNEAQ (reference sequence). There are 15 residues in the CDR3. V was cut by 3 bases and J by 1 base, with 12 bases left in between. The CDR3 bases that were read are TGTGCCAGCAGCTTTCAGGGGACCTTTAACTATGGC. This codes for CASSFQGTFNYG. The entire CDR3 sequence reads CASSFQGTFNYGYTF.

A remark on this clone: The read gets to within 3 residues of the CDR3 end, and the germline J gene fills in the rest. This sequence joins TRBV19 and TRBJ2-3; possibly TRBD1 for D (5 bases). The CDR3 totals 13 residues. Germline-derived CDR1 and CDR2 are LNHDA and SQIVND (reference sequence). CDR3 bases read: TGTGCCAGTAGTATCAGGGTAAGTCAGCCG. Translating gives CASSIRVSQP. The CDR3, in full, reads CASSIRVSQPQYF.

On this clone: The read gets to within 3 residues of the CDR3 end, and the germline J gene fills in the rest. The chain has TRBV11-1 and TRBJ1-1; D not resolved. The CDR3 covers 13 residues. The germline gives CDR1 SGHAT, CDR2 FQDESV (reference sequence). The CDR3 DNA, read in part, is TGTGCCAGCAGTCTTAGGATTGGGCAAGAA. Protein product: CASSLRIGQE. The full CDR3 protein reads CASSLRIGQEAFF.

A remark on this clone: The observed sequence ends 3 residues before the CDR3 terminus, with the missing tail filled in from the germline J gene. The genes are TRBV7-3 and TRBJ2-3; 7 bases map to TRBD2. CDR1 is SGHTA, CDR2 FQGTGA, per germline. The CDR3 is 13 amino acids. The CDR3 reads CASSRAGYKTQYF. Incomplete CDR3 DNA: TGTGCCAGCAGCCGAGCGGGATATAAAACG.

As for this clone: The missing CDR3 end, 3 residues past where the read stops, is filled in from the germline J gene. The chain uses TRBV2 and TRBJ1-2; 9 bases match TRBD1. The V and J ends lost 8 bases and 7 bases, in that order; junction bases with no gene match: 8. Germline CDR1 reads SNHLY; CDR2 reads FYNNEI. There are 13 residues in the CDR3. The covered CDR3 bases are TGTGCCAGCGGGGGGGACAGGGTACGTGGC. Protein product: CASGGDRVRG. The whole CDR3 sequence is CASGGDRVRGYTF.

Comments on this clone: The read gets to within 3 residues of the CDR3 end, and the germline J gene fills in the rest. The chain uses TRBV13 and TRBJ1-2, with 9 bases lining up with TRBD1. V shed 0 bases and J 0 bases; nucleotides not matched to a gene: 5. The CDR3 is 17 residues long. Germline lookup yields CDR1 PRHDT and CDR2 FYEKMQ (reference sequence). CDR3 protein: CASSLGTGTGTNYGYTF. Incomplete CDR3 DNA: TGTGCCAGCAGCTTAGGAACCGGGACAGGGACTAACTATGGC.

Worth noting for this clone: The read ends 3 residues early relative to the CDR3; the germline J gene fills the gap. This chain uses TRBV19 with TRBJ1-2; D possibly corresponds to TRBD1 (5 bases). CDR1 LNHDA and CDR2 SQIVND come from the germline V gene (reference sequence). Trimming pared 6 bases from V and 6 bases from J, leaving 17 bases between. The length of the CDR3 is 14 residues. The CDR3 spells CASRGVQVQDGYTF. The DNA read from the CDR3 is TGTGCCAGTAGAGGAGTACAGGTACAGGATGGC. The full variable domain, in which reference TRBV19 and TRBJ1-2 provide the parts outside the CDR3, is DGGITQSPKYLFRKEGQNVTLSCEQNLNHDAMYWYRQDPGQGLRLIYYSQIVNDFQKGDIAEGYSVSREKKESFPLTVTSAQKNPTAFYLCASRGVQVQDGYTFGSGTRLTVV.

CDR3 DNA (partial): TGCAGTGCTAACAGGGATTTCCACCGGCTGTACGAG. This codes for CSANRDFHRLYE. The CDR3, in full, reads CSANRDFHRLYEQYF. The genes are TRBV20-1 and TRBJ2-7; D may be TRBD1 (6 bases). The CDR3 goes on 3 residues after the read ends, and that part is filled in from the germline J gene. Germline CDR1 DFQATT, CDR2 SNEGSKA (reference sequence). V lost 4 bases to trimming and J lost 4 bases, with 20 bases between them. The CDR3 contains 15 residues.

On this clone itself: Sequencing ends 3 residues short of the CDR3 end; the germline J gene provides the rest. The genes are TRBV5-6 and TRBJ1-4; the D is unclear. The germline V and J ends were trimmed by 4 bases and 0 bases, with 7 bases remaining between them. This CDR3 region has 14 residues. CDR1 and CDR2 from the germline V gene are SGHDT and YYEEEE. The CDR3 sequence: CASSLKTTNEKLFF. The CDR3 DNA, read in part, is TGTGCCAGCAGCCTAAAGACAACTAATGAAAAA.

On this clone: The read halts 3 residues ahead of the CDR3 end, with the missing end drawn from the germline J gene. The chain employs TRBV6-2 or TRBV6-3 and TRBJ2-3, with D unclear. This CDR3 contains 15 residues. CDR1 MNHEY and CDR2 SVGEGT come from the germline V gene. The part of the CDR3 DNA that was read is TGTGCCAGCAGTTACTCCCGCTTAAGTTCAGGTTCG. Its protein is CASSYSRLSSGS. The entire CDR3 reads CASSYSRLSSGSQYF.